The present T cell receptor beta chain was sequenced within a study of blood T cell repertoires in COVID-19. Study-wide background: The analysed material was cDNA or gDNA that came from T cells, B-cell-depleted T cells, or PBMCs.

CDR1 is MNHEY, CDR2 SMNVEV, per germline (reference sequence). This CDR3 has 15 residues. Between the trimmed V and J ends, which lost 2 bases and 4 bases, there was a span of 13 bases. In the original analysis: Reference gene primers were amplified, and this amplification served to estimate nucleated cell counts. This table comes from immunoSEQ multiplex PCR, and its TCRdb copy is limited to in-frame clones, with some not included. V, J and clone size were drawn from that table, and D and trimming were deduced from the DNA. The profile shows over 110,000 clones, around 90% of them singletons. V gene TRBV27 combines with J gene TRBJ2-3; TRBD1 is a possible D gene (6 bases). The sequenced material came from peripheral blood. The receptor comes from a woman in her 50s with acute or convalescent COVID-19. The CDR3 region is CASSLNRVVSDTQYF. The CDR3 DNA follows: TGTGCCAGCAGTTTAAACAGGGTGGTTTCAGATACGCAGTATTTT.